This T cell receptor (beta chain) was recorded in a study of CD8+ T cells in alopecia areata. Investigators isolated RNA and reverse transcribed it into cDNA to act as the sequencing template. Some clones are missing from TCRdb's copy, which holds only in-frame ones; the method was immunoSEQ multiplex PCR. The profile shows about 120,000 clones, less than 70% of them singletons. This CDR3 is built from 16 residues. The V gene end was trimmed by 0 bases and the J gene end by 5 bases; junction bases not matched to a gene: 9. Germline CDR1 reads SGHTA; CDR2 reads FQGNSA. This clone was found once. Indicated treatment: oral pan-JAK inhibitor, 5-10 mg twice daily.

V and J are TRBV7-2 and TRBJ2-5, with 7 bases matching TRBD1. The TCR sequence derives from a human donor with alopecia areata. Sequenced here: CD4+ T cells sorted from blood, sampled at week 24, from a patient treated with tofacitinib. CDR3 coding DNA: TGTGCCAGCAGCTTAGCCCCTGACAGGGTGCAGGAGACCCAGTACTTC. This sequence encodes CASSLAPDRVQETQYF.